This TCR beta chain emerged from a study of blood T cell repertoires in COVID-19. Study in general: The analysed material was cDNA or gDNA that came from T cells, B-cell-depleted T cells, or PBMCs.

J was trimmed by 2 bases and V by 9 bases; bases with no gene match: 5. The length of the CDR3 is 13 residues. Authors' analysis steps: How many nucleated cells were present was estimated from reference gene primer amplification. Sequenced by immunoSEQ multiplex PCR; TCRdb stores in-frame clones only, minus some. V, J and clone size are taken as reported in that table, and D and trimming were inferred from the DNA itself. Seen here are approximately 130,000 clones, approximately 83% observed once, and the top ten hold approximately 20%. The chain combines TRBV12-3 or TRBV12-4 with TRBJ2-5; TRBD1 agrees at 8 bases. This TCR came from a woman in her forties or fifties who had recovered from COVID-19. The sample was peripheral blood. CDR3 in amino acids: CASNRQGQETQYF. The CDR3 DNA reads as TGTGCCAGTAACCGACAGGGGCAAGAGACCCAGTACTTC.